Listed below are T cell receptor beta chains from one sample, sequenced in a study of cytomegalovirus exposure and HLA in healthy donors. Sequencing used immunoSEQ multiplex PCR; TCRdb keeps in-frame clones, though not all of them. The top ten hold 1.3% of the sample, which has some 80,000 clones, 96% seen once. The sample taken for sequencing was PBMCs. The receptor set was obtained from a woman in her late teens or twenties in good health and CMV-seronegative. CDR3s include the opening cysteine and the closing phenylalanine or tryptophan. A D gene is named only where the DNA matches it firmly. Size is omitted from some rows. Given values are once, few, many or a class for expanded clones.

size,J,D,V,DNA,CDR3
.,TRBJ2-7,TRBD2,TRBV18,TGTGCCAGCTCACTTAGACTAGCGGCTGGGGAAGAGCAGTACTTC,CASSLRLAAGEEQYF
.,TRBJ2-1,.,TRBV16,TGTGCCACCAGCCATTATCTTAGCGGCGAAGGCGATGAGCAGTTCTTC,CATSHYLSGEGDEQFF
.,TRBJ1-4,TRBD1,TRBV7-2,TGTGCCAGCAGCTTACACACCGGGACAGGGGTCGAAAAACTGTTTTTT,CASSLHTGTGVEKLFF
.,TRBJ2-3,.,TRBV14,TGTGCCAGCAGCCAACAGGGGCCAGATACGCAGTATTTT,CASSQQGPDTQYF
.,TRBJ2-7,TRBD1,TRBV13,TGTGCCAGCAGCTCCGGACAGGGGGTGGACCGGCAGTACTTC,CASSSGQGVDRQYF
.,TRBJ2-2,TRBD1,TRBV19,TGTGCCAGTAGTACCGGGACAGGGAGGAAGGAGCTGTTTTTT,CASSTGTGRKELFF
.,TRBJ2-2,.,TRBV9,TGTGCCAGCAGCGAAGGGGGAAACACCGGGGAGCTGTTTTTT,CASSEGGNTGELFF
.,TRBJ2-1,TRBD2,TRBV6-6,TGTGCCAGCAGTCACGGGACTAGCGGAAACAATGAGCAGTTCTTC,CASSHGTSGNNEQFF
.,TRBJ1-1,TRBD1,TRBV5-1,TGCGCCAGCAGCTTGGATCAGGGGGCAGTCACTGAAGCTTTCTTT,CASSLDQGAVTEAFF
.,TRBJ1-5,.,TRBV30,TGTGCCTGGAGTCTGTATAATCAGCCCCAGCATTTT,CAWSLYNQPQHF
.,TRBJ1-2,.,TRBV6-5,TGTGCCAGCAGCTATAGTGAAGATTCCCAATATGGCTACACCTTC,CASSYSEDSQYGYTF
.,TRBJ2-3,.,TRBV9,TGTGCCAGCAGCGTAGAGCAGGGGTGGCCCACAGATACGCAGTATTTT,CASSVEQGWPTDTQYF
once,TRBJ2-1,TRBD2,TRBV11-3,TGTGCCAGCAGCCTTACTAGCGGGAGCTCCTACAATGAGCAGTTCTTC,CASSLTSGSSYNEQFF
once,TRBJ1-1,TRBD1,TRBV19,TGTGCCAGTAGCCGGGGGGACAGGGAGGTGACTGAAGCTTTCTTT,CASSRGDREVTEAFF
.,TRBJ2-3,TRBD2,TRBV6-1,TGTGCCAGCAGCGGTAGCGGGACCATCACAGATACGCAGTATTTT,CASSGSGTITDTQYF
.,TRBJ1-1,.,TRBV19,TGTGCCAGTAGTATCAGGATGGGCGGGGACCTGAACACTGAAGCTTTCTTT,CASSIRMGGDLNTEAFF
once,TRBJ1-2,.,TRBV14,TGTGCCAGCAGCCACGGACAGAACTATGGCTACACCTTC,CASSHGQNYGYTF
.,TRBJ1-3,TRBD1,TRBV5-4,TGTGCCAGCAGCTGGGGACAGGGGGCTGTAAACACCATATATTTT,CASSWGQGAVNTIYF
.,TRBJ2-1,.,TRBV27,TGTGCCAGCAGTTTTTTAGGACTGTCCAATGAGCAGTTCTTC,CASSFLGLSNEQFF
once,TRBJ2-7,TRBD2,TRBV27,TGTGCCAGCAGTGGGATAGCAGCGGGAGTGAACTACGAGCAGTACTTC,CASSGIAAGVNYEQYF
once,TRBJ2-7,TRBD2,TRBV13,TGTGCCAGCAACACGGGACTAGCGGGCGAGCAGTACTTC,CASNTGLAGEQYF
.,TRBJ2-2,TRBD1,TRBV18,TGTGCCAGCTCACCACAGACAGGGGTAACCGGGGAGCTGTTTTTT,CASSPQTGVTGELFF
once,TRBJ1-1,TRBD1,TRBV19,TGTGCCAGTAGTTTAGGTGATGACAGGGTGAACACTGAAGCTTTCTTT,CASSLGDDRVNTEAFF
.,TRBJ2-6,TRBD1,TRBV5-4,TGTGCCAGCAGCTTGGCCGGGCTTGGACAGGGAATATCTGGGGCCAACGTCCTGACTTTC,CASSLAGLGQGISGANVLTF
once,TRBJ2-6,.,TRBV15,TGTGCCACCAGCAGAGTCTCACAGGCCGGGGCCAACGTCCTGACTTTC,CATSRVSQAGANVLTF
.,TRBJ2-1,.,TRBV5-1,TGCGCCAGCAGCTTGGCACCGGGTCAAAACAATGAGCAGTTCTTC,CASSLAPGQNNEQFF
.,TRBJ2-3,TRBD2,TRBV9,TGTGCCAGCAGCGCCCCAACGGGACTAAATTTT,CASSAPTGLNF
.,TRBJ2-7,.,TRBV10-1,TGCGCCAGCAGTGAGTCGAGGATAATTTACGAGCAGTACTTC,CASSESRIIYEQYF
.,TRBJ1-6,TRBD1,TRBV19,TGTGCCAGTAGTATACAAAACAGGGGAGCGCGTTCACCCCTCCACTTT,CASSIQNRGARSPLHF
.,TRBJ1-4,.,TRBV7-9,TGTGCCTGCGCCCCAGGTCTGGGTAATGAAAAACTGTTTTTT,CACAPGLGNEKLFF
.,TRBJ2-7,TRBD2,TRBV29-1,TGCAGCTCAGCCGGGGGGGGCTCTGGAGAGCAGTACTTC,CSSAGGGSGEQYF
.,TRBJ2-3,TRBD1,TRBV13,TGTGCCAGCAGCCCCTCGGGACAGCCCACAGATACGCAGTATTTT,CASSPSGQPTDTQYF
.,TRBJ2-1,.,TRBV13,TGTGCCAGCATCAACGGGTCGGGAGTGGTCAATGAGCAGTTCTTC,CASINGSGVVNEQFF
.,TRBJ1-2,TRBD1,TRBV6-1,TGTGCCAGCAGTGCAGGGGGCTATGGCTACACCTTC,CASSAGGYGYTF
once,TRBJ2-7,TRBD1,TRBV27,TGTGCCAGCAGTACCTGGACAGGGGTCTACGAGCAGTACTTC,CASSTWTGVYEQYF
.,TRBJ2-1,TRBD2,TRBV27,TGTGCCAGCAGTCCGGGACTATACAATGAGCAGTTCTTC,CASSPGLYNEQFF
.,TRBJ1-2,.,TRBV4-1,TGCGCCAGCAGCCAATTTCAGGGAGGGGAGTCTGGGGGCTACACCTTC,CASSQFQGGESGGYTF
.,TRBJ2-3,TRBD2,TRBV5-8,TGTGCCAGCAGCGCCGGACTAGCGGCTAGCACAGATACGCAGTATTTT,CASSAGLAASTDTQYF
.,TRBJ1-1,.,TRBV27,TGTGCCAGCGGAGGGATCATGAACACTGAAGCTTTCTTT,CASGGIMNTEAFF
.,TRBJ1-5,.,TRBV6-5,TGTGCCAGCAGTCCCGGAACTATTAGGAAACCCCAGCATTTT,CASSPGTIRKPQHF
.,TRBJ1-4,TRBD1,TRBV28,TGTGCCAGCAATCGACAGGGTCCCGAAAAACTGTTTTTT,CASNRQGPEKLFF
once,TRBJ2-2,.,TRBV7-9,TGTGCCAGCAGCCAACAGGGAGACGGGGAGCTGTTTTTT,CASSQQGDGELFF
.,TRBJ2-7,.,TRBV27,TGTGCCAGCAGTTTAGGATTCACAGGATACGAGCAGTACTTC,CASSLGFTGYEQYF
.,TRBJ1-5,TRBD1,TRBV7-9,TGTGCCAGCAGCCAAACAGGGGACGGTCAGCCCCAGCATTTT,CASSQTGDGQPQHF
.,TRBJ1-1,.,TRBV4-1,TGCGCCAGCAGCCGGACAGCGAACACTGAAGCTTTCTTT,CASSRTANTEAFF